Below are 15 T cell receptor beta chains sequenced from a single sample in a study of cytomegalovirus exposure and HLA in healthy donors. Primers for the PCR totalled 60 Vbeta and 13 Jbeta. Clones were sequenced by immunoSEQ multiplex PCR, and TCRdb holds only the in-frame ones, with some missing. The data hold fewer than 150,000 clones, with roughly 79% observed a single time. Sequencing used PBMCs. These receptors all stem from a man aged 30 to 39 in good health and CMV-seronegative.

This CDR3 reads CASSQGQGAGGELFF. In DNA form, the CDR3 reads TGCGCCAGCAGCCAAGGACAGGGGGCAGGCGGGGAGCTGTTTTTT. The chain couples TRBV5-1 to TRBJ2-2; 11 nucleotides match TRBD1. Germline V gene data show CDR1 as SGHRS and CDR2 as YFSETQ. J gave up 7 bases and V 4 bases, and 6 bases lay outside the gene matches. CDR3 length: 15 residues. The variable domain in full, with the rest retrieved from reference TRBV5-1 and TRBJ2-2, is KAGVTQTPRYLIKTRGQQVTLSCSPISGHRSVSWYQQTPGQGLQFLFEYFSETQRNKGNFPGRFSGRQFSNSRSEMNVSTLELGDSALYLCASSQGQGAGGELFFGEGSRLTVL.

The chain combines TRBV7-2 with TRBJ2-3; 9 bases agree with TRBD2. Germline loops: CDR1 SGHTA, CDR2 FQGNSA. V dropped 4 bases and J dropped 1; count of bases not matched to a gene: 6. There are 16 residues in the CDR3. Here the CDR3 reads CASSWAGGTGTDTQYF. CDR3 coding DNA: TGTGCCAGCAGCTGGGCGGGGGGGACCGGCACAGATACGCAGTATTTT.

The rearrangement links TRBV6-6 to TRBJ1-2; no clear D gene. V was clipped by 9 bases and J by 5 bases, with 10 bases between them. Germline V CDR1 and CDR2: MNHNY, SVGAGI (reference sequence). The CDR3 runs 11 residues. Written as DNA, the CDR3 is TGTGCCAGTTCGGCGGAGTATGGCTACACCTTC. Its protein is CASSAEYGYTF.

The rearrangement uses TRBV6-1 and TRBJ2-2, with D hard to call. Looked up from germline, CDR1 is MNHNS and CDR2 is SASEGT. V lost 5 bases to trimming and J lost 5 bases, with 15 bases between them. This CDR3 region has 15 residues. The CDR3 bases are TGTGCCAGCAGTCCCCAATACAGTATTACCGGGGAGCTGTTTTTT. Residues: CASSPQYSITGELFF.

The chain couples TRBV7-9 to TRBJ2-7; a weak D match, TRBD2 (6 bases). The CDR3 is 13 residues long. Germline CDR1 reads SEHNR; CDR2 reads FQNEAQ (reference sequence). Trimming took off 4 bases at V and 5 bases at J, with 12 bases between the two ends. The CDR3 DNA sequence: TGTGCCAGCAGCTCAGTCGGGAGAGACGAGCAGTACTTC. Its protein is CASSSVGRDEQYF.

The sample holds one count of this clone. A junction end diverges from the germline sequence, so it may reflect a read error. J is TRBJ1-5 and V is TRBV4-3; maybe TRBD1 (6 bases). Germline CDR1 is LGHNA and CDR2 is YSLEER. CDR3 length: 13 residues. This CDR3 is CASSQDSSQPQHF. CDR3 DNA sequence: TGCGCCAGCAGCCAGGACAGCAGTCAGCCCCAGCATTTT.

V usage is TRBV29-1 and J usage is TRBJ1-2; TRBD1 aligns across 7 bases. The J segment lost 5 bases and the V segment lost 4 bases, leaving 10 bases of the junction unmatched. Looked up from germline, CDR1 is SQVTM and CDR2 is ANQGSEA. The CDR3 spans 14 residues. In nucleotides, the CDR3 is TGCAGCGTTGTGGGCAGGGGGAGAAATTATGGCTACACCTTC. Protein sequence: CSVVGRGRNYGYTF.

This clone was seen only once. The chain couples TRBV13 to TRBJ2-7; TRBD1 is a possible D gene (6 bases). The CDR3 is 15 residues long. Germline values: CDR1 PRHDT, CDR2 FYEKMQ (reference sequence). Trimming left V 4 bases short and J 6 bases short, with 19 bases between. CDR3 nucleotides: TGTGCCAGCAGCTCCCAGGGGTGGGTACGGGGCGAGCAGTACTTC. Residues: CASSSQGWVRGEQYF.

This chain uses TRBV5-6 with TRBJ2-3, with TRBD2 matching 10 bases. The V segment lost 3 bases and the J segment 4 bases; nucleotides outside the gene matches: 2. Germline assignment: CDR1 SGHDT and CDR2 YYEEEE. The CDR3 totals 14 residues. The CDR3 reads CASSSSGSSDTQYF. The CDR3 bases are TGTGCCAGCAGCTCTAGCGGGAGTTCAGATACGCAGTATTTT.

The J gene is TRBJ1-3, the V gene TRBV4-3, with unresolved D. Germline V gives CDR1 LGHNA, CDR2 YSLEER. The CDR3 runs 16 residues. Trimming cost V 4 bases and J 0 bases, with 13 bases left between them. The CDR3 loop reads CASSPPGVSSGNTIYF. CDR3 DNA: TGCGCCAGCAGCCCCCCGGGTGTCTCCTCTGGAAACACCATATATTTT.

This clone came up many times. This chain connects TRBV6-5 to TRBJ2-5, with no clear D. Germline values: CDR1 MNHEY, CDR2 SVGAGI. This CDR3 comprises 13 residues. Trimming left V 3 bases short and J 4 bases short, with 9 bases between. The CDR3 sequence is CASSYEVGETQYF. The CDR3 DNA reads as TGTGCCAGCAGTTATGAGGTGGGAGAGACCCAGTACTTC.

The J gene is TRBJ1-2, the V gene TRBV7-2; the D gene is possibly TRBD1 (6 bases). The germline CDR1 and CDR2 sequences are SGHTA and FQGNSA. CDR3 length: 16 residues. V was pared by 6 bases and J by 6 bases, with 23 bases between. DNA for the CDR3: TGTGCCAGCAGGCCGCAGTCCGGGACGGGGGGCCATGGCTACACCTTC. It is translated as CASRPQSGTGGHGYTF. Using reference TRBV7-2 and TRBJ1-2 for the parts outside the CDR3, the full variable domain is GAGVSQSPSNKVTEKGKDVELRCDPISGHTALYWYRQSLGQGLEFLIYFQGNSAPDKSGLPSDRFSAERTGGSVSTLTIQRTQQEDSAVYLCASRPQSGTGGHGYTFGSGTRLTVV.

This clone has more than one count but fewer than ten. The gene calls are TRBV19 and TRBJ2-1, with 8 bases fitting TRBD2. Losses at the gene ends were 5 bases for V and 3 bases for J; bases not matched to a gene: 9. Looked up from germline, CDR1 is LNHDA and CDR2 is SQIVND (reference sequence). There are 16 residues in the CDR3. The CDR3 sequence: CASSAPIAGLYNEQFF. In DNA, the CDR3 is TGTGCCAGTAGTGCCCCGATAGCGGGACTCTACAATGAGCAGTTCTTC.

In its sample, this clone was seen once. The V gene is TRBV4-3, the J gene TRBJ2-7, with D perhaps TRBD2 (6 bases). Germline CDR1 and CDR2: LGHNA and YSLEER. The CDR3 has 16 residues. V lost 4 bases and J 3 bases, leaving 19 bases between the germline ends. CDR3 residues: CASSLGGGQGYYEQYF. The CDR3 nucleotides are TGCGCCAGCAGCCTCGGGGGAGGTCAGGGCTACTACGAGCAGTACTTC.

The chain has TRBV7-2 and TRBJ1-2; no clear D. This CDR3 comprises 14 residues. V lost 1 base, J lost 4 bases, and 10 bases lay in between. Germline CDR1 and CDR2: SGHTA and FQGNSA. CDR3 in amino acids: CASSLVPVAYGYTF. In DNA form, the CDR3 reads TGTGCCAGCAGCTTAGTACCGGTCGCCTATGGCTACACCTTC.